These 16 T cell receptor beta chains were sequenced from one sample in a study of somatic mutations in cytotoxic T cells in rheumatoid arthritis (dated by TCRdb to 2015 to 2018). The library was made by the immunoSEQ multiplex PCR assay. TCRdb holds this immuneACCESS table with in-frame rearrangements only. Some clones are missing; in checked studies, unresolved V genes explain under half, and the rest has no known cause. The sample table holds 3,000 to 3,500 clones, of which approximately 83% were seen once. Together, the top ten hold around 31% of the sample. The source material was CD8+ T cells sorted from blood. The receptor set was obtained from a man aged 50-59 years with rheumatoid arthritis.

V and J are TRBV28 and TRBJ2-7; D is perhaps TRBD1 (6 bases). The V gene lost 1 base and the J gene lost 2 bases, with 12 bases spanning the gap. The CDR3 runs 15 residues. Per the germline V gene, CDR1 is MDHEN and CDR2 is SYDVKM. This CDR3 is CASSLLSGETYEQYF. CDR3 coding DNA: TGTGCCAGCAGTTTATTGTCAGGGGAAACCTACGAGCAGTACTTC.

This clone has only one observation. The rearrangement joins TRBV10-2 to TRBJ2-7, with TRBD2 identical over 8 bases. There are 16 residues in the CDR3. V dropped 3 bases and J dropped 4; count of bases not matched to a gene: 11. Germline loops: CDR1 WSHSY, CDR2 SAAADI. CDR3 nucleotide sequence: TGCGCCAGCAGTGATGCCCCCAGCGGGAGCGAGTACGAGCAGTACTTC. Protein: CASSDAPSGSEYEQYF.

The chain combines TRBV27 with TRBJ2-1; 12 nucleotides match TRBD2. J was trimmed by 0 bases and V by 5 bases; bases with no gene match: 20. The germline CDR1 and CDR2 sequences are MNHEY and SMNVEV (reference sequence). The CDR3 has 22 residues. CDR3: CASSPPPTSGRPPLPSYNEQFF. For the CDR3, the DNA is TGTGCCAGCAGTCCCCCACCCACTAGCGGGAGGCCCCCTCTCCCCTCCTACAATGAGCAGTTCTTC.

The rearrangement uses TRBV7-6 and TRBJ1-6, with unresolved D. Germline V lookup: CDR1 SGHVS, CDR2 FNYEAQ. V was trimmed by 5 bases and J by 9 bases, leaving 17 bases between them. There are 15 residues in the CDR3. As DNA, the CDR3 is TGTGCCAGCAGCCCAAGAGGATCACGCCGTTCACCCCTCCACTTT. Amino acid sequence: CASSPRGSRRSPLHF.

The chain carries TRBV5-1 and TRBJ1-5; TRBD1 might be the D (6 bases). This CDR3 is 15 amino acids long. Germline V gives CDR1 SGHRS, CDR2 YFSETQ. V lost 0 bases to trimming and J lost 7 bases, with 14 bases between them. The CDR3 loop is CASSLGGGIGQPQHF. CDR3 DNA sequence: TGCGCCAGCAGCTTGGGAGGGGGTATTGGACAGCCCCAGCATTTT.

CDR3 loop: CAIPSDRVIYGYTF. The CDR3 DNA reads as TGTGCCATTCCCTCCGACAGGGTCATCTATGGCTACACCTTC. V gene TRBV6-5 combines with J gene TRBJ1-2, with 7 bases identical to TRBD1. The CDR3 covers 14 residues. The V and J ends lost 10 bases and 4 bases, in that order; junction bases with no gene match: 12. Germline V gene sequence: CDR1 MNHEY, CDR2 SVGAGI.

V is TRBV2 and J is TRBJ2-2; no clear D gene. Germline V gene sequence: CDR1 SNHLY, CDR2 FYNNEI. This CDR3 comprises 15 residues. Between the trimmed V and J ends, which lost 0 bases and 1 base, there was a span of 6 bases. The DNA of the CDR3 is TGTGCCAGCAGTGAAGCATTCGGGAACACCGGGGAGCTGTTTTTT. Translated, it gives CASSEAFGNTGELFF.

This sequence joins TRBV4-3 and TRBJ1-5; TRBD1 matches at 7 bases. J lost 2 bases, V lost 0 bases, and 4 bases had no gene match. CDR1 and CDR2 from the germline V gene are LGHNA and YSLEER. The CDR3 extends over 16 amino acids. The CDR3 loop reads CASSQDWQGGNQPQHF. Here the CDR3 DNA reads TGCGCCAGCAGCCAAGACTGGCAGGGGGGCAATCAGCCCCAGCATTTT.

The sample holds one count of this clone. For the CDR3, the DNA is TGTGCCAGCAGGTCTCTCGGGGTCTCGACCTACGAGCAGTACTTC. Translation: CASRSLGVSTYEQYF. The chain has TRBV2 and TRBJ2-7, with D possibly being TRBD2 (5 bases). The germline CDR1 and CDR2 sequences are SNHLY and FYNNEI. Trimming shortened V by 6 bases and J by 2 bases, and 17 bases separated the two germline ends. CDR3 size: 15 residues. Variable domain in full (rest from reference TRBV2 and TRBJ2-7): EPEVTQTPSHQVTQMGQEVILRCVPISNHLYFYWYRQILGQKVEFLVSFYNNEISEKSEIFDDQFSVERPDGSNFTLKIRSTKLEDSAMYFCASRSLGVSTYEQYFGPGTRLTVT.

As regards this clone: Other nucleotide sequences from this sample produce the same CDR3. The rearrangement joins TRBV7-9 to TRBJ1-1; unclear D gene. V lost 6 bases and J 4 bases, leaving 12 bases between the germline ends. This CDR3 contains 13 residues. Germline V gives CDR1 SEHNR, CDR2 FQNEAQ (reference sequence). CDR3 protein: CASRKEAATEAFF. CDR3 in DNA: TGTGCCAGCAGAAAAGAGGCAGCCACTGAAGCTTTCTTT. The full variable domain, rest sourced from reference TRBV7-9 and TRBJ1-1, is DTGVSQNPRHKITKRGQNVTFRCDPISEHNRLYWYRQTLGQGPEFLTYFQNEAQLEKSRLLSDRFSAERPKGSFSTLEIQRTEQGDSAMYLCASRKEAATEAFFGQGTRLTVV.

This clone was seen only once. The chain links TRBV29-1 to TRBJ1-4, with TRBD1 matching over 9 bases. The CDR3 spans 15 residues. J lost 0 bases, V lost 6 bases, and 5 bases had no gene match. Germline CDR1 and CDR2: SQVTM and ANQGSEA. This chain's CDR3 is CSVGQGYATNEKLFF. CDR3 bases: TGCAGCGTGGGACAGGGTTACGCAACTAATGAAAAACTGTTTTTT.

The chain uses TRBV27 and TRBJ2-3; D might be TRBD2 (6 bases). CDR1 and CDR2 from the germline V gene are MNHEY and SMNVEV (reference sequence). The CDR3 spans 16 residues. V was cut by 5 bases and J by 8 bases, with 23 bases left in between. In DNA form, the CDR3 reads TGTGCCAGCAGTCGGCGGGACCATGGATTGATGGGTACGCAGTATTTT. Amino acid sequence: CASSRRDHGLMGTQYF.

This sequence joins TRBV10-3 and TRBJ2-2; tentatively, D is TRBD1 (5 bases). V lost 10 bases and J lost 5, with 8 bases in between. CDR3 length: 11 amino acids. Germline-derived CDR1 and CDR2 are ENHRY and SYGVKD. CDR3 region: CATQGTGELFF. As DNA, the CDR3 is TGTGCCACCCAGGGTACCGGGGAGCTGTTTTTT.

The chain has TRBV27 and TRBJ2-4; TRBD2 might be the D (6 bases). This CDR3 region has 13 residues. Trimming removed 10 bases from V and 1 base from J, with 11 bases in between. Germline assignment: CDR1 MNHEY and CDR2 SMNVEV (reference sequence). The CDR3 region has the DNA TGTGCCACCAGCGGGTACGCCAAAAACATTCAGTACTTC. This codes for CATSGYAKNIQYF.

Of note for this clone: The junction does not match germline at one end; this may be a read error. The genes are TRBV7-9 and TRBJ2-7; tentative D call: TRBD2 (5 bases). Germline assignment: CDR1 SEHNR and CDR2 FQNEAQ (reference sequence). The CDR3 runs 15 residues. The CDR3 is CASSQAAESSYEQYF. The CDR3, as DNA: TGCGCCAGCAGCCAAGCGGCGGAAAGCTCCTACGAGCAGTACTTC.

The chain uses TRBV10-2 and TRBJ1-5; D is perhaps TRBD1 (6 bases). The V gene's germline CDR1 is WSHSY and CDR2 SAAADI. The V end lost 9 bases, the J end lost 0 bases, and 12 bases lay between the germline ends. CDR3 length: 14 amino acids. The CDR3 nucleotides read TGCGCCAGTTGGACAGCTCTTAGCAATCAGCCCCAGCATTTT. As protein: CASWTALSNQPQHF.